A selection of T cell receptor beta chains follows, all from one sample in a study of T-cell reconstitution after alpha-beta-depleted transplantation in children. TCRdb reprocessed the PCR reads via MiXCR and lists one record per CDR3 protein. The table has about 610,000 distinct CDR3 sequences, roughly 10% seen once. The specimen comprised PBMCs from the stem cell graft donor, sampled from the stem cell graft. The receptors derive from a human donor who donated a stem cell graft to a child with acute myeloid leukemia. Both conserved end residues are part of each CDR3. D genes are given only for firm matches. Only part of the rows carry a size: once, few, many, or a class if the clone is expanded.

v_gene	d_gene	abundance	j_gene	CDR3aa	CDR3nt
TRBV7-9	.	few	TRBJ2-7	CASSSELPYEQYF	TGTGCCAGCAGCTCCGAACTACCCTACGAGCAGTACTTC
TRBV20-1	.	.	TRBJ1-5	CSATNRVLGANQPQHF	TGCAGTGCTACAAATAGGGTTTTGGGGGCCAATCAGCCCCAGCATTTT
TRBV2	.	.	TRBJ1-5	CASSEGTGKNQPQHF	TGTGCCAGCAGTGAGGGGACTGGGAAGAATCAGCCCCAGCATTTT
TRBV20-1	TRBD2	few	TRBJ2-1	CSATSGRIYNEQFF	TGCAGTGCCACGAGCGGGAGGATCTACAATGAGCAGTTCTTC
TRBV29-1	.	many	TRBJ2-3	CSVGVSMQYF	TGCAGCGTTGGTGTCTCTATGCAGTATTTT
TRBV6-5	.	.	TRBJ2-4	CASSYARTGNIQYF	TGTGCCAGCAGTTACGCACGGACGGGAAACATTCAGTACTTC
TRBV20-1	.	many	TRBJ1-4	CSARDRLSVNEKLFF	TGCAGTGCTAGAGATCGGCTCAGTGTAAATGAAAAACTGTTTTTT
TRBV5-1	.	.	TRBJ2-1	CASSLGRSRYNEQFF	TGCGCCAGCAGCTTAGGGCGGTCCCGCTACAATGAGCAGTTCTTC
TRBV28	.	.	TRBJ2-2	CASRLREVNTGELFF	TGTGCCAGCAGATTGAGGGAGGTTAACACCGGGGAGCTGTTTTTT
TRBV5-1	TRBD2	.	TRBJ2-7	CASSLRSSGAPSYEQYF	TGCGCCAGCAGCTTGAGGTCTAGCGGGGCGCCGTCCTACGAGCAGTACTTC
TRBV4-2	.	many	TRBJ2-1	CASSQDPRADNEQFF	TGTGCCAGCAGCCAGGACCCCCGGGCAGACAATGAGCAGTTCTTC
TRBV2	TRBD2	few	TRBJ2-5	CASSPTSGRWQETQYF	TGTGCCAGCAGTCCGACTAGCGGGAGATGGCAAGAGACCCAGTACTTC
TRBV7-2	TRBD2	.	TRBJ2-3	CASSLGAGGPLDTQYF	TGTGCCAGCAGCTTAGGGGCGGGAGGGCCTTTAGATACGCAGTATTTT
TRBV7-9	TRBD1	few	TRBJ1-6	CASSLATGAKDSPLHF	TGTGCCAGCAGCTTAGCGACAGGGGCGAAAGATTCACCCCTCCACTTT
TRBV18	TRBD1	few	TRBJ2-7	CASSQTGRSSYEQYF	TGTGCCAGCTCGCAGACAGGGAGATCATCCTACGAGCAGTACTTC
TRBV29-1	.	.	TRBJ2-6	CSVDSDSGANVLTF	TGCAGCGTTGATAGCGACTCTGGGGCCAACGTCCTGACTTTC
TRBV30	.	.	TRBJ2-1	CAWSDRDNEQFF	TGTGCCTGGAGTGACAGGGACAATGAGCAGTTCTTC
TRBV18	TRBD2	few	TRBJ2-1	CASSPQRGEYNEQFF	TGTGCCAGCTCACCACAGCGGGGAGAATACAATGAGCAGTTCTTC
TRBV5-1	.	.	TRBJ1-1	CASQEHTMNTEAFF	TGCGCCAGCCAAGAACATACTATGAACACTGAAGCTTTCTTT
TRBV10-2	.	many	TRBJ2-5	CATRRGVGETQYF	TGCGCCACCCGACGTGGGGTCGGGGAGACCCAGTACTTC
TRBV4-1	.	few	TRBJ2-5	CASSQSTFAGAQETQYF	TGCGCCAGCAGCCAATCCACCTTTGCTGGGGCCCAAGAGACCCAGTACTTC